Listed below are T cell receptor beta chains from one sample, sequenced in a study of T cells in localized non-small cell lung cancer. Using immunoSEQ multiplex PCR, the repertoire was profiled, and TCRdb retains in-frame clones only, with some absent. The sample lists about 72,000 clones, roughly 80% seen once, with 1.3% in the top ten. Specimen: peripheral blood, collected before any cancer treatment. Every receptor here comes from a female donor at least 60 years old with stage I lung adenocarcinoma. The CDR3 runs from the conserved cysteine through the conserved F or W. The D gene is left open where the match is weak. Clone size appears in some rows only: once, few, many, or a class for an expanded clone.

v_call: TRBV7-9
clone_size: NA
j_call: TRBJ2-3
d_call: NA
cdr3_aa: CASSLGSGGADTQYF
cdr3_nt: TGTGCCAGCAGCTTAGGATCTGGGGGTGCAGATACGCAGTATTTT

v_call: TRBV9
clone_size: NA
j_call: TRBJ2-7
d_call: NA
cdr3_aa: CASSVGVTSSYEQYF
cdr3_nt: TGTGCCAGCAGCGTAGGCGTCACCAGCTCCTACGAGCAGTACTTC

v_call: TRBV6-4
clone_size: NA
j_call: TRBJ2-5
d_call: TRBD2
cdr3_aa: CASTPQVAGDTQYF
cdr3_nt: TGTGCCAGCACCCCCCAGGTAGCGGGGGACACCCAGTACTTC

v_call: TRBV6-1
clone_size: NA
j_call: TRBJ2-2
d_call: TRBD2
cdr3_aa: CASSDSGTGELFF
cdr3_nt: TGTGCCAGCAGTGATAGCGGGACCGGGGAGCTGTTTTTT

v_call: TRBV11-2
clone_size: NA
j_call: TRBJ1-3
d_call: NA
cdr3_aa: CASTARMSGNTIYF
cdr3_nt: TGTGCCAGCACCGCTAGGATGTCTGGAAACACCATATATTTT

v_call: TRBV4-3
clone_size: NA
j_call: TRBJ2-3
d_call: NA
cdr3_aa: CASSQKGGPTDTQYF
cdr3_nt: TGCGCCAGCAGCCAAAAGGGGGGGCCCACAGATACGCAGTATTTT

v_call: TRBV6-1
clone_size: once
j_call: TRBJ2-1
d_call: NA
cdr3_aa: CASYEQFF
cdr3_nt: TGTGCCAGCTATGAGCAGTTCTTC

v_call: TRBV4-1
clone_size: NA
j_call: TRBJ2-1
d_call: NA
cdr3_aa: CASSLRDYNEQFF
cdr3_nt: TGCGCCAGCAGCCTCAGGGATTACAATGAGCAGTTCTTC

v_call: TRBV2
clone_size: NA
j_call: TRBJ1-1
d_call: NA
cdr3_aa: CASRKQGGTEAFF
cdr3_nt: TGTGCCAGCAGAAAACAGGGAGGCACTGAAGCTTTCTTT

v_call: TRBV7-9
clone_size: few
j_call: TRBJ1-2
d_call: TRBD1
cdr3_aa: CASSSLGQKEDPYGYTF
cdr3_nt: TGTGCCAGCAGCTCCCTGGGACAGAAAGAAGACCCTTATGGCTACACCTTC

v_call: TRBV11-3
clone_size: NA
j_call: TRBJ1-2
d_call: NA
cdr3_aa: CASSLSGNYGYTF
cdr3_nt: TGTGCCAGCAGCTTGTCAGGGAACTATGGCTACACCTTC

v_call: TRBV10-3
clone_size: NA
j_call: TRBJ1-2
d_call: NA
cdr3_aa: CAISVTLGDEGYTF
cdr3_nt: TGTGCCATCAGCGTTACCCTAGGGGATGAGGGCTACACCTTC

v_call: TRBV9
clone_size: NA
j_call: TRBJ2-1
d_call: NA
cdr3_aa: CASSPGINEQFF
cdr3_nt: TGTGCCAGCAGCCCAGGGATCAATGAGCAGTTCTTC

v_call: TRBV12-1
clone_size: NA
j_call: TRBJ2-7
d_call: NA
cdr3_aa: CASSFTYEQYF
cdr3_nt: TGTGCCAGCAGCTTCACCTACGAGCAGTACTTC

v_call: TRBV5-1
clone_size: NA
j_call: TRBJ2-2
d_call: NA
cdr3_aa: CASSLGYVGAGELFF
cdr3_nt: TGCGCCAGCAGCTTGGGATACGTCGGAGCCGGGGAGCTGTTTTTT

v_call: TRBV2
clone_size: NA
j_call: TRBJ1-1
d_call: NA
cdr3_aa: CASSLYLNTEAFF
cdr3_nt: TGTGCCAGCAGTTTATACTTGAACACTGAAGCTTTCTTT

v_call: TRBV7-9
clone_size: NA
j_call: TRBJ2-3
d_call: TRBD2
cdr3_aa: CASSLGAGSADTQYF
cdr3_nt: TGTGCCAGCAGCTTAGGAGCGGGGTCCGCTGATACGCAGTATTTT

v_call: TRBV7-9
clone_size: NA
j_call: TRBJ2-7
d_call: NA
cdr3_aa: CASSLGIDDYDHYEQYF
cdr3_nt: TGTGCCAGCAGCTTAGGGATTGACGACTACGACCACTACGAGCAGTACTTC

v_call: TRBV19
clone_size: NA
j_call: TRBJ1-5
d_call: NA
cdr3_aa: CASSIGAQPQHF
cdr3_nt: TGTGCCAGTAGTATAGGGGCTCAGCCCCAGCATTTT

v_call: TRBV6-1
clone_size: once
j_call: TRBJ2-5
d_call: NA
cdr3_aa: CASSEATIQETQYF
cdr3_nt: TGTGCCAGCAGTGAAGCGACAATTCAAGAGACCCAGTACTTC

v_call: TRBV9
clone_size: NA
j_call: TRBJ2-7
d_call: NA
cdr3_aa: CASSTTGTPSSKQYF
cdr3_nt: TGTGCCAGCAGCACAACCGGGACACCGTCGTCCAAGCAGTACTTC

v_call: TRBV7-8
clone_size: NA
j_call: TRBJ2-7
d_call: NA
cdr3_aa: CASSLVEIYEQYF
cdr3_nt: TGTGCCAGCAGCTTAGTCGAAATCTACGAGCAGTACTTC

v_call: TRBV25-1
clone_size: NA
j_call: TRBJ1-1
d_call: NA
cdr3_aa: CASRQAREAFF
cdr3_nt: TGTGCCAGCAGACAGGCCCGTGAAGCTTTCTTT

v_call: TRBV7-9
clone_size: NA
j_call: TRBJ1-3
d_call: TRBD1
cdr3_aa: CASSPQGLRDTIYF
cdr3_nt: TGTGCCAGCAGCCCACAGGGGCTTAGGGACACCATATATTTT

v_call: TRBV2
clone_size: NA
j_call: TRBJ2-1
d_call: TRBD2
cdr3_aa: CASRRDSGGNEQFF
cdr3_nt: TGTGCCAGCAGGCGGGATAGCGGGGGAAATGAGCAGTTCTTC

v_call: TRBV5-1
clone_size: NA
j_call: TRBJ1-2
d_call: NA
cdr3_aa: CASSLSPGWDGYTF
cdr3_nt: TGCGCCAGCAGCTTGTCACCAGGGTGGGATGGCTACACCTTC

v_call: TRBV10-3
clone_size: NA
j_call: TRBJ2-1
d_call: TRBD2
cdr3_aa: CAISAGTSGYNEQFF
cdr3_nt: TGTGCCATCAGTGCCGGGACTAGCGGTTACAATGAGCAGTTCTTC

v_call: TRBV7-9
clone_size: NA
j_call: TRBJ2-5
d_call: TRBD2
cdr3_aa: CASSLSSGGAATQYF
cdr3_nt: TGTGCCAGCAGCTTATCCAGCGGGGGGGCTGCGACCCAGTACTTC

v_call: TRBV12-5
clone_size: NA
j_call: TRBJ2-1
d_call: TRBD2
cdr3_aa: CASGLTSGTSVTNEQFF
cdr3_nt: TGTGCTAGTGGTTTGACCTCCGGGACTAGCGTCACCAATGAGCAGTTCTTC

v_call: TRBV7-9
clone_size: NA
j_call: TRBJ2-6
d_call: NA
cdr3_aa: CASSLAGPSGANVLTF
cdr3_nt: TGTGCCAGCAGCTTAGCAGGGCCTTCTGGGGCCAACGTCCTGACTTTC

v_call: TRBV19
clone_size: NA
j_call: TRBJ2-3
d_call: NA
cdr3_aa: CASRPGRGEDTQYF
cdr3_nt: TGTGCCAGCCGCCCGGGGCGGGGCGAAGATACGCAGTATTTT

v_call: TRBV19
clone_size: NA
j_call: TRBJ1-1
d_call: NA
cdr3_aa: CASSIISNAEAFF
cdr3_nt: TGTGCCAGTAGTATTATCTCGAATGCTGAAGCTTTCTTT

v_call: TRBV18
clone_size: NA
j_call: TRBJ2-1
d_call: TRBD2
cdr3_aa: CASSRSGRSSYNEQFF
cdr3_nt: TGTGCCAGCTCACGTAGCGGGCGGAGCTCCTACAATGAGCAGTTCTTC

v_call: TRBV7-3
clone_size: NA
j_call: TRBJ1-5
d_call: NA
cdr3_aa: CASSQTGVEQPQHF
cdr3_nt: TGTGCCAGCAGCCAAACAGGTGTCGAGCAGCCCCAGCATTTT

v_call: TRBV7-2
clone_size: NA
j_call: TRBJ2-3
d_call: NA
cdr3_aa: CASSLRRERSTDTQYF
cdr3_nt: TGTGCCAGCAGCTTAAGACGGGAGAGAAGCACAGATACGCAGTATTTT

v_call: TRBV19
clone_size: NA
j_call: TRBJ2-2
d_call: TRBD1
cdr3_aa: CASSTGTQGAHTGELFF
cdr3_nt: TGTGCCAGTAGTACTGGAACACAGGGGGCGCACACCGGGGAGCTGTTTTTT

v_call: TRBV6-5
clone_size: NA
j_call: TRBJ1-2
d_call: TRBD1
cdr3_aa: CASKQTGDYGYTF
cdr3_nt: TGTGCCAGCAAACAAACAGGGGACTATGGCTACACCTTC

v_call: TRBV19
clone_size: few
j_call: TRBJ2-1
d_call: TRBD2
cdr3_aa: CASSSGLAGRYNEQFF
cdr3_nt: TGTGCCAGTAGTTCGGGACTAGCGGGGAGATACAATGAGCAGTTCTTC

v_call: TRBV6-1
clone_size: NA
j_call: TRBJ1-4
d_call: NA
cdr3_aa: CASSVWSGVGEKLFF
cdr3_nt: TGTGCCAGCAGTGTATGGTCAGGTGTCGGGGAAAAACTGTTTTTT

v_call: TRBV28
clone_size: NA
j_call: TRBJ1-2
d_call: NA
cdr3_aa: CASSLRLYGYTF
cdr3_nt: TGTGCCAGCAGTTTGAGGTTATATGGCTACACCTTC